These T cell receptor beta chains were read from a single sample in a study of vaccination effects on CD4 cells after COVID-19. TCRdb's table, derived via immunoSEQ multiplex PCR, lists solely in-frame clones and lacks some. The sample consists of about 34,000 clones, about three quarters of them appearing once. No antigen has been assigned to these receptors. The sample in question was CD4+ T cells from PBMCs cultured with HCoV-OC43 spike peptides, obtained before COVID-19 vaccination. Receptor source: a human donor who received a COVID-19 vaccine. The CDR3 runs from the conserved cysteine through the conserved F or W. A D gene is named only where the DNA matches it firmly. Clone size is given for some rows only: seen once, a few or many times, or a class if the clone is expanded.

J gene	CDR3 length	V gene	clone size	D gene	CDR3 DNA	CDR3 protein
TRBJ2-1	12	TRBV12-3/TRBV12-4	-	-	TGTGCCAGCAGTTTGGAACAGGGTATGCAGTTCTTC	CASSLEQGMQFF
TRBJ2-2	13	TRBV6-5	-	-	TGTGCCGGGGGTCGCGCGAACACCGGGGAGCTGTTTTTT	CAGGRANTGELFF
TRBJ2-1	13	TRBV4-2	-	-	-	CASSQDWASGTLF
TRBJ2-5	13	TRBV28	-	-	TGTGCCAGCAGACGGGCCTTCCAGGAGACCCAGTACTTC	CASRRAFQETQYF
TRBJ2-7	15	TRBV10-1	-	-	TGCGCCAGCAGTGAGAGGACAGCTTGGCTTTACGAGCAGTACTTC	CASSERTAWLYEQYF
TRBJ2-2	14	TRBV28	-	-	TGTGCCAGCAGTTTATATCCAGGGACCGGGGAGCTGTTTTTT	CASSLYPGTGELFF
TRBJ2-1	16	TRBV5-1	-	TRBD2	TGCGCCAGCAGCTCGGACCCCGGGACTAGCTTGACTGAGCAGTTCTTC	CASSSDPGTSLTEQFF
TRBJ2-7	19	TRBV5-1	-	TRBD2	TGCGCCAGCAGCAAGAACCCATCACTATTACTAGCGGGAGTTGGCGAGCAGTACTTC	CASSKNPSLLLAGVGEQYF
TRBJ1-2	12	TRBV29-1	-	-	TGCAGCGTTTTGGGGGTACCCTATGGCTACACCTTC	CSVLGVPYGYTF
TRBJ1-1	16	TRBV4-1	-	TRBD1	TGCGCCAGCAGCCAAGGCGCGACAGGGAGATCCACTGAAGCTTTCTTT	CASSQGATGRSTEAFF
TRBJ2-2	12	TRBV6-5	-	-	TGTGCCAGCAGACAGGGTTCCGGGGAGCTGTTTTTT	CASRQGSGELFF
TRBJ1-5	12	TRBV7-2	-	-	TGTGCCAGCAGCTTAGGCCTTGGACCCCAGCATTTT	CASSLGLGPQHF
TRBJ1-2	15	TRBV6-6	-	-	TGTGCCAGCAGTAGATCCGGCGACAGCCACTATGGCTACACCTTC	CASSRSGDSHYGYTF
TRBJ2-7	14	TRBV11-2	-	TRBD1	TGTGCCAGCAGCTCCCGACAGGGGGTCTACGAGCAGTACTTC	CASSSRQGVYEQYF
TRBJ1-2	13	TRBV9	once	TRBD1	TGTGCCAGCAGCGCACAGGGGGCGGACGGCTACACCTTC	CASSAQGADGYTF
TRBJ1-5	13	TRBV30	-	-	TGTGCCTGGAGTGTACGGGTTAATCAGCCCCAGCATTTT	CAWSVRVNQPQHF